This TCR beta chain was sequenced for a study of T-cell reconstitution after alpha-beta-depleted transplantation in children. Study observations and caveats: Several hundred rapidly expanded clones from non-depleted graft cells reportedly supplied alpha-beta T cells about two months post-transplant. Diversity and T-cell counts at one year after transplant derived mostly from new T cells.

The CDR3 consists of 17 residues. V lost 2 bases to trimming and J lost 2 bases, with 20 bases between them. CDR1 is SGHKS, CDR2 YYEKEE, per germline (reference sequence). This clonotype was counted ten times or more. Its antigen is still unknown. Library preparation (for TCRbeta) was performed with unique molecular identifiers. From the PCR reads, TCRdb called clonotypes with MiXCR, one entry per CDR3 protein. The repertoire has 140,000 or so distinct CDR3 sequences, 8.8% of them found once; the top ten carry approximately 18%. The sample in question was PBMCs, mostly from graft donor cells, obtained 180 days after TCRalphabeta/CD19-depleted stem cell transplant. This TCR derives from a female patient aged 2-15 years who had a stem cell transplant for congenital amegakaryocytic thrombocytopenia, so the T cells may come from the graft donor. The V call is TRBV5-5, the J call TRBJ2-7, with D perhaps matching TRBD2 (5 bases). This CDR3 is CASSFRGVLGGPYEQYF. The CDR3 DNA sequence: TGTGCCAGCAGCTTCAGAGGCGTATTAGGAGGACCCTACGAGCAGTACTTC.